The 28 T cell receptor beta chains in this list originate from one sample, sequenced in a study of shared clonotypes between healthy human individuals. The table came from immunoSEQ multiplex PCR; TCRdb's copy has only in-frame clones and leaves some out. The sample holds 95,000 to 120,000 clones, about 70% seen once. The sequenced material came from memory CD8+ T cells sorted from blood. Subset denoted: CD45RO+ cells pooled with CCR7-negative TemRA cells. The receptor set was obtained from a woman aged 30 to 39 in good health.

This clone has only a few counts. The chain carries TRBV28 and TRBJ1-1, with unresolved D. Looked up from germline, CDR1 is MDHEN and CDR2 is SYDVKM. The ends were cut back, 4 bases at V and 5 bases at J, with 11 bases in the middle. The CDR3 consists of 13 residues. DNA of the CDR3: TGTGCCAGCAGTTCATTCGGAGAGACTGAAGCTTTCTTT. This encodes CASSSFGETEAFF.

The chain joins TRBV2 to TRBJ2-1; 9 nucleotides line up with TRBD2. The CDR3 spans 15 residues. Germline CDR1 is SNHLY and CDR2 is FYNNEI. V lost 6 bases, J lost 4 bases, and 7 bases stayed unmatched. CDR3 DNA: TGTGCCAGCAGGTATAGCGGGAGTGGTTACAATGAGCAGTTCTTC. Its translation is CASRYSGSGYNEQFF. The full variable domain, rest sourced from reference TRBV2 and TRBJ2-1, is EPEVTQTPSHQVTQMGQEVILRCVPISNHLYFYWYRQILGQKVEFLVSFYNNEISEKSEIFDDQFSVERPDGSNFTLKIRSTKLEDSAMYFCASRYSGSGYNEQFFGPGTRLTVL.

The chain links TRBV4-2 to TRBJ1-4, with D possibly TRBD1 on 5 matching bases. V was pared by 6 bases and J by 5 bases, with 16 bases between. Germline CDR1 is LGHNA and CDR2 is YNFKEQ. The CDR3 spans 15 residues. For the CDR3, the DNA is TGTGCCAGCAGGGGAAAGGACACTTCCAATGAAAAACTGTTTTTT. It yields the protein CASRGKDTSNEKLFF.

The chain uses TRBV6-5 and TRBJ2-7; 7 bases are a match to TRBD2. CDR3 length equals 13 residues. The germline V gene has CDR1 MNHEY and CDR2 SVGAGI. V was pared by 7 bases and J by 5 bases, with 8 bases of the junction left unmatched. This CDR3 is CASTREEGNEQYF. The CDR3 nucleotides read TGTGCCAGCACTCGGGAGGAAGGTAACGAGCAGTACTTC.

This clone has at least ten counts. The chain couples TRBV28 to TRBJ2-5, with 8 bases that match TRBD1. The CDR3 is 14 amino acids. Trimming removed 3 bases from V and 2 bases from J; junction bases left unmatched: 2. Germline V gene data show CDR1 as MDHEN and CDR2 as SYDVKM. CDR3 sequence (DNA): TGTGCCAGCAGTTTCCGGGACAGGCAAGAGACCCAGTACTTC. Translation gives CASSFRDRQETQYF.

This clone was recorded once. This chain connects TRBV7-9 to TRBJ2-5, with TRBD1 matching 7 bases. CDR1 SEHNR and CDR2 FQNEAQ come from the germline V gene (reference sequence). The length of the CDR3 is 15 residues. V lost 4 bases and J lost 2; bases outside the gene matches: 7. CDR3 in amino acids: CASSSTGTEQETQYF. CDR3 nucleotides: TGTGCCAGCAGCTCAACCGGGACAGAGCAAGAGACCCAGTACTTC.

With regard to this clone: This could be a read error, since a much larger clone is one nucleotide away. The chain carries TRBV7-3 and TRBJ1-5, with a possible D match to TRBD1 (6 bases). The CDR3 loop spans 14 amino acids. Germline V gene sequence: CDR1 SGHTA, CDR2 FQGTGA. CDR3 residues: CASSQVADRQPQHF. The CDR3 DNA reads TGCGCCAGCAGCCAAGTAGCGGACAGACAGCCCCAGCATTTT.

The rearrangement joins TRBV6-5 to TRBJ1-1; D perhaps matches TRBD1 (6 bases). Germline CDR1 MNHEY, CDR2 SVGAGI. The CDR3 spans 12 residues. The V end lost 5 bases, the J end lost 9 bases, and 13 bases lay between the germline ends. This CDR3 reads CASSGRGKKAFF. As DNA, the CDR3 is TGTGCCAGCAGTGGCAGGGGTAAGAAAGCTTTCTTT.

V usage is TRBV27 and J usage is TRBJ2-7; maybe TRBD2 (5 bases). V was clipped by 7 bases and J by 2 bases, with 18 bases between them. Per the germline V gene, CDR1 is MNHEY and CDR2 is SMNVEV (reference sequence). The CDR3 is 15 amino acids. The DNA of the CDR3 is TGTGCCAGCACGGAGTCGCGGGTACCAACCTACGAGCAGTACTTC. Translated, it gives CASTESRVPTYEQYF.

This rearrangement joins TRBV28 to TRBJ2-3; 14 bases fit TRBD2. Germline V gene lookup returns CDR1 MDHEN and CDR2 SYDVKM. V trimming: 6 bases; J trimming: 3 bases; junction bases outside the gene matches: 11. The CDR3 sequence is 18 residues long. The CDR3 is CASRSSGTSGSYTDTQYF. In nucleotides, the CDR3 is TGTGCCAGCAGATCATCCGGGACTAGCGGGAGTTATACAGATACGCAGTATTTT.

Details on this clone: This may stem from a read error, because a much larger clone lies one nucleotide away. The CDR3 loop reads CASRTGDTGELFF. The CDR3 DNA sequence: TGTGCCAGCAGGACAGGGGACACCGGGGAGCTGTTTTTT. The genes are TRBV27 and TRBJ2-2; 8 bases map to TRBD1. The CDR3 loop spans 13 amino acids. Germline trimming cut 6 bases from V and 3 bases from J; bases unmatched to any gene: 0. The germline gives CDR1 MNHEY, CDR2 SMNVEV (reference sequence).

CDR3 loop: CASSYGGWANYGYTF. The CDR3 DNA follows: TGTGCCAGCAGTTACGGGGGTTGGGCTAACTATGGCTACACCTTC. The gene calls are TRBV6-5 and TRBJ1-2; D is possibly TRBD1 (5 bases). The length of the CDR3 is 15 residues. V lost 2 bases and J lost 0, with 10 bases in between. Germline V gives CDR1 MNHEY, CDR2 SVGAGI.

The chain couples TRBV19 to TRBJ2-7, with 9 nucleotides matching TRBD1. J gave up 3 bases and V 6 bases, and 12 bases lay outside the gene matches. Germline V gives CDR1 LNHDA, CDR2 SQIVND (reference sequence). The CDR3 has 16 residues. CDR3 bases: TGTGCCAGTAGGTCCTCCGGGACAGGGAGTTTCTACGAGCAGTACTTC. Residues: CASRSSGTGSFYEQYF.

This sequence joins TRBV29-1 and TRBJ2-7; perhaps TRBD2 as D (5 bases). CDR1 is SQVTM, CDR2 ANQGSEA, per germline. Trimming shortened V by 0 bases and J by 5 bases, and 11 bases separated the two germline ends. CDR3 length equals 13 residues. In DNA form, the CDR3 reads TGCAGCGTTGAAGATTCCCCCGGGAACGAGCAGTACTTC. Its translation is CSVEDSPGNEQYF.

The V and J genes are TRBV29-1 and TRBJ2-3; D may correspond to TRBD1 or TRBD2 (5 bases each). The CDR3 spans 13 residues. V was trimmed by 5 bases and J by 6 bases, leaving 15 bases between them. CDR1 SQVTM and CDR2 ANQGSEA come from the germline V gene. The DNA for the CDR3 is TGCAGCGTTTCTAGGGGAGTCACGGATACGCAGTATTTT. Protein sequence: CSVSRGVTDTQYF.

Comment on this clone: The same CDR3 also results from other DNA sequences found in this sample. This chain links TRBV15 with TRBJ2-7, with D tentatively TRBD1 or TRBD2 (5 bases each). Trimming left V 5 bases short and J 0 bases short, with 8 bases between. The V gene's germline CDR1 is LNHNV and CDR2 YYDKDF (reference sequence). CDR3 length equals 13 residues. This CDR3 reads CATSPGTSYEQYF. The CDR3 DNA reads as TGTGCCACCAGCCCGGGGACCTCCTACGAGCAGTACTTC.

The chain recombines TRBV7-2 with TRBJ2-1; 7 bases match TRBD2. V was clipped by 5 bases and J by 5 bases; unmatched bases: 6. Germline V gives CDR1 SGHTA, CDR2 FQGNSA. The CDR3 loop spans 14 amino acids. The CDR3 loop reads CASSTRTSNNEQFF. Here the CDR3 DNA reads TGTGCCAGCAGCACACGGACTAGTAACAATGAGCAGTTCTTC.

Worth noting for this clone: This sequence is one base from a far larger clone and is likely a read error. The CDR3, as DNA: TGTGGCAGCACCCCCGAAGTCGGAAACACCATATATTTT. Translating it yields CGSTPEVGNTIYF. This sequence joins TRBV2 and TRBJ1-3; D unclear. There are 13 residues in the CDR3. CDR1 is SNHLY, CDR2 FYNNEI, per germline.

V and J are TRBV27 and TRBJ2-3; D remains ambiguous. CDR1 and CDR2 (germline): MNHEY, SMNVEV (reference sequence). The CDR3 totals 15 residues. Trimming removed 5 bases from V and 0 bases from J, with 12 bases in between. The CDR3 sequence is CASSLRSYSTDTQYF. The CDR3 nucleotides are TGTGCCAGCAGTCTGCGGTCCTATAGCACAGATACGCAGTATTTT.

This clone has just one count. Mismatch with germline at one junction end may stem from a read error. The rearrangement links TRBV19 to TRBJ2-3, with 7 positions matching TRBD2. This CDR3 has 19 amino acids. Germline lookup yields CDR1 LNHDA and CDR2 SQIVND (reference sequence). The DNA for the CDR3 is TGTGCCAGTAGTATTTTAACTAGCGTGGGGGTCTCCGATTTTGATACACAGTATTTT. It specifies CASSILTSVGVSDFDTQYF. Full variable domain (outside the CDR3, taken from reference TRBV19 and TRBJ2-3): DGGITQSPKYLFRKEGQNVTLSCEQNLNHDAMYWYRQDPGQGLRLIYYSQIVNDFQKGDIAEGYSVSREKKESFPLTVTSAQKNPTAFYLCASSILTSVGVSDFDTQYFGPGTRLTVL.

The J gene is TRBJ1-1, the V gene TRBV18; D not certain. The CDR3 is 14 amino acids. Germline-derived CDR1 and CDR2 are KGHSH and LQKENI. Trimming removed 1 base from V and 2 bases from J, with 8 bases in between. CDR3 in DNA: TGTGCCAGCTCACCACTCGGCCATAACACTGAAGCTTTCTTT. This translates into CASSPLGHNTEAFF.

Turning to this clone: A far more abundant clone sits one base away, making this likely a read error. J is TRBJ2-5 and V is TRBV28; D is ambiguous. From germline, CDR1 is MDHEN and CDR2 SYDVKM. The V gene lost 8 bases and the J gene lost 1 base, with 8 bases spanning the gap. This CDR3 is built from 12 residues. The CDR3 DNA sequence: TGTGCCAGCCAGGATCCCCAAGAGACCCAGTACTTC. Residues: CASQDPQETQYF.

The rearrangement joins TRBV28 to TRBJ1-5; the D gene is possibly TRBD1 (6 bases). The CDR3 covers 13 residues. The V end lost 10 bases, the J end lost 5 bases, and 15 bases lay between the germline ends. CDR1 MDHEN and CDR2 SYDVKM come from the germline V gene. CDR3 DNA sequence: TGTGCCATTAGGGGGGACAACTATCAGCCCCAGCATTTT. Translation gives CAIRGDNYQPQHF. Based on the CDR3 plus reference TRBV28 and TRBJ1-5, the full variable domain is DVKVTQSSRYLVKRTGEKVFLECVQDMDHENMFWYRQDPGLGLRLIYFSYDVKMKEKGDIPEGYSVSREKKERFSLILESASTNQTSMYLCAIRGDNYQPQHFGDGTRLSIL.

In its sample, this clone was seen once. The V gene is TRBV28, the J gene TRBJ2-2, with 10 bases identical to TRBD2. The CDR3 is made up of 17 amino acids. CDR1 is MDHEN and CDR2 is SYDVKM in the germline V gene. V gave up 0 bases and J gave up 7 bases; unmatched junction bases: 8. This CDR3 reads CASSLWLSGRKNGELFF. For the CDR3, the DNA is TGTGCCAGCAGTTTATGGCTTAGCGGGAGGAAAAACGGGGAGCTGTTTTTT.

This chain uses TRBV6-6 with TRBJ1-5; unclear D gene. The germline CDR1 and CDR2 sequences are MNHNY and SVGAGI (reference sequence). The CDR3 runs to 13 residues. Deletions cut 5 bases from V and 8 bases from J, with 13 bases between. CDR3: CASSISVDEPQHF. As DNA, the CDR3 is TGTGCCAGCAGTATCAGCGTTGATGAGCCCCAGCATTTT.

In the case of this clone: A far larger clone is one base from this, pointing to a likely read error. J is TRBJ2-1 and V is TRBV25-1; D is possibly TRBD2 (5 bases). The germline CDR1 and CDR2 sequences are MGHDK and SYGVNS. Trimming took off 7 bases at V and 4 bases at J, with 8 bases between the two ends. This CDR3 is 12 amino acids long. DNA for the CDR3: TGTGCCAGCACGCGGGTTTACAATGAGCAGTTCTTC. This gives the protein CASTRVYNEQFF.

As regards this clone: The germline gene is not matched at one end of the junction; a read error may be the cause. This rearrangement joins TRBV6-4 to TRBJ1-5, with D hard to call. This CDR3 has 16 amino acids. Germline V CDR1 and CDR2: MRHNA, SNTAGT. CDR3 DNA: TGTGCCAGCAGTTACTCGGAAGGGCACAGCAATCAGCCCCAGCATTTT. It encodes CASSYSEGHSNQPQHF.

This clone has only a few counts. The genes are TRBV7-6 and TRBJ2-1; D unresolved. The germline V and J ends were trimmed by 4 bases and 10 bases, with 14 bases remaining between them. CDR1 is SGHVS and CDR2 is FNYEAQ in the germline V gene. The CDR3 totals 13 residues. This chain's CDR3 is CASSSESLLEQFF. In DNA form, the CDR3 reads TGTGCCAGCAGCTCAGAATCCCTACTAGAGCAGTTCTTC.